The clone carrying this TCR beta chain was found once. The data originate from a study of shared clonotypes between healthy human individuals. V dropped 2 bases and J dropped 1 base, with 9 bases sitting between them. The CDR3 covers 15 residues. CDR1 and CDR2 (germline): SGHRS, YFSETQ. Here immunoSEQ multiplex PCR was the method, and the copy in TCRdb shows in-frame clones only, minus some. The sample consists of over a million clones, around 76% of them appearing once. The TCR comes from a man between 18 and 35 years old in good health. The chain couples TRBV5-1 to TRBJ2-2; D might be TRBD1 (6 bases). The material sequenced was memory CD4+ T cells sorted from blood. Subset denoted: CD45RA-negative fraction. CDR3 DNA: TGCGCCAGCAGCTTTAAACAGGGGAACACCGGGGAGCTGTTTTTT. It yields the protein CASSFKQGNTGELFF.